This T cell receptor (beta chain) was documented in a study of T cell responses to AZD1222 COVID-19 vaccine. Study results and caveats: The reported proportion of spike-specific TCRs targeting unmutated variant regions was nearly half. Spike was spanned by vaccine-associated CD4 TCRs, with dominance at 160-218 and 743-854. Donors, mostly white British, included more females; clonal diversity was possibly underestimated.

This CDR3 region has 15 residues. V was clipped by 3 bases and J by 7 bases; unmatched bases: 7. Germline V lookup: CDR1 SGHKS, CDR2 YYEKEE (reference sequence). In regard to this clone: The antigen is not known.

Sequencing was performed with immunoSEQ multiplex PCR; in TCRdb, only in-frame clones are kept and a portion is missing. The data contain under 80,000 clones, around 79% of them seen just once; the ten biggest clones take up around 25%. The J gene is TRBJ1-6, the V gene TRBV5-5; 7 bases are shared with TRBD1. The TCR comes from an adult in good health. The specimen comprised peripheral blood, sampled on day 0 of MenACWY control vaccination. The CDR3 is CASSSSRQGNSPLHF. CDR3 DNA sequence: TGTGCCAGCAGCTCCTCTCGACAGGGCAATTCACCCCTCCACTTT.